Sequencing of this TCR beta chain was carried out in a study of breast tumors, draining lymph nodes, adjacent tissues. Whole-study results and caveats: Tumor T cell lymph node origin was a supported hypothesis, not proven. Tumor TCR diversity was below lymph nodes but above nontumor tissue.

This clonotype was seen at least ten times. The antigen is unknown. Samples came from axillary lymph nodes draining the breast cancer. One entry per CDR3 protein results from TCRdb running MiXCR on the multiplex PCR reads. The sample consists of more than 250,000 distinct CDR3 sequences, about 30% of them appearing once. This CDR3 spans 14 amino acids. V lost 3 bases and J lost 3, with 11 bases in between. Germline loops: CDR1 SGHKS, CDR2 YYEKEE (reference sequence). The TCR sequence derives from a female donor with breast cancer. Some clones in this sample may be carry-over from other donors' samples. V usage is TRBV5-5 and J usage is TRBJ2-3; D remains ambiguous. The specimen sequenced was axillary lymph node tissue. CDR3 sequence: CASSSPFGTDTQYF. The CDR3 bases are TGTGCCAGCAGCTCTCCATTTGGGACAGATACGCAGTATTTT.